The 2 T cell receptor beta chains reported below all come from one sample, sequenced in a study of Graves' ophthalmopathy and Graves' hyperthyroidism. RNA transcripts served as template for amplifying TCR beta CDR3 sequences. Second-round multiplex PCR came after a first-round RT-PCR that employed HTBI primers. MiXCR, applied by TCRdb to the multiplex PCR reads, yields one record per CDR3 protein. The repertoire holds about 500,000 distinct CDR3 sequences, 39% seen once, with less than 4.5% in the top ten. Sequencing used peripheral blood or thyroid tissue (not recorded which). All receptors come from an adult man with Graves' hyperthyroidism.

In the case of this clonotype: At one end the junction does not follow the germline gene, possibly because of a read error. This chain links TRBV7-8 with TRBJ2-2; 9 bases are shared with TRBD1. The CDR3 has 15 residues. Germline-derived CDR1 and CDR2 are SGHVS and FQNEAQ. This CDR3 reads CASRLGQGLTYELFF. The CDR3 DNA reads as TGTGCCAGCAGGTTAGGACAGGGGCTTACCTACGAGCTGTTTTTT.

This clonotype was seen a few times. Because the CDR3's place on the DNA is in doubt, the DNA is left out and the CDR3 is given as listed by TCRdb. This chain uses TRBV28 with TRBJ2-7. Germline CDR1 reads MDHEN; CDR2 reads SYDVKM. Termini included, the CDR3 measures 12 amino acids. The CDR3 region is CASSTSHREQYF.